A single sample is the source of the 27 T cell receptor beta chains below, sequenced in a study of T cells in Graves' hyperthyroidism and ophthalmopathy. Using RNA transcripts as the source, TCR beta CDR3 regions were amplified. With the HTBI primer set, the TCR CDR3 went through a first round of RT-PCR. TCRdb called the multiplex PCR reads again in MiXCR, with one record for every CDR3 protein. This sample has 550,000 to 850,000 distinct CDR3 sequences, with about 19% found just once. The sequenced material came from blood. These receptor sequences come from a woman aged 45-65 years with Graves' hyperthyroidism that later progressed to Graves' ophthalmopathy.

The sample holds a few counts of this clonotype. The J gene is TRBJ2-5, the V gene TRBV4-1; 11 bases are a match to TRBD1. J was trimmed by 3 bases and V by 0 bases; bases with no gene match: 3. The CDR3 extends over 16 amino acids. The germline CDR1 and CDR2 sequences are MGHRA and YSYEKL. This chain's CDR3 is CASSQEGTGGEETQYF. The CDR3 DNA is TGCGCCAGCAGCCAAGAGGGGACAGGGGGTGAAGAGACCCAGTACTTC.

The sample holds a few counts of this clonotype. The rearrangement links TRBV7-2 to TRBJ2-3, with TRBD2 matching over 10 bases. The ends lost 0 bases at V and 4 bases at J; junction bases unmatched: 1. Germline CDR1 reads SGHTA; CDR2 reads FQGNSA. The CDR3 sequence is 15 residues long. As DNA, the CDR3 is TGTGCCAGCAGCTTAGCTAGCGGGGGGCCAGATACGCAGTATTTT. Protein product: CASSLASGGPDTQYF.

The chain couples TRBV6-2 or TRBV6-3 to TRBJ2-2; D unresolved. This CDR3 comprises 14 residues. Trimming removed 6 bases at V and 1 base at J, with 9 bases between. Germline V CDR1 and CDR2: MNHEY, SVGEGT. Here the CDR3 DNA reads TGTGCCAGCAGGAAAGCTTGGAACACCGGGGAGCTGTTTTTT. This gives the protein CASRKAWNTGELFF.

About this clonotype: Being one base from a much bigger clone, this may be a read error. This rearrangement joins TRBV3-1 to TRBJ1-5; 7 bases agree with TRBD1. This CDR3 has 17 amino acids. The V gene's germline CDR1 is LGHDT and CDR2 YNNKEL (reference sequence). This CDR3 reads CTSSQTTGLGSNQPQHF. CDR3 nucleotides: TGTACCAGCAGCCAGACGACAGGGTTGGGAAGCAATCAGCCCCAGCATTTT. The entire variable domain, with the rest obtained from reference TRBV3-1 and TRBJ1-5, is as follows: DTAVSQTPKYLVTQMGNDKSIKCEQNLGHDTMYWYKQDSKKFLKIMFSYNNKELIINETVPNRFSPKSPDKAHLNLHINSLELGDSAVYFCTSSQTTGLGSNQPQHFGDGTRLSIL.

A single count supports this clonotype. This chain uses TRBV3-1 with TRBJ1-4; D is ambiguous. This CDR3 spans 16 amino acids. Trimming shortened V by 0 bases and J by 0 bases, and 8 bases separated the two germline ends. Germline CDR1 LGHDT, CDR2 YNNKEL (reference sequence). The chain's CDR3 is CASSQDGVATNEKLFF. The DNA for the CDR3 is TGTGCCAGCAGCCAAGATGGAGTCGCAACTAATGAAAAACTGTTTTTT.

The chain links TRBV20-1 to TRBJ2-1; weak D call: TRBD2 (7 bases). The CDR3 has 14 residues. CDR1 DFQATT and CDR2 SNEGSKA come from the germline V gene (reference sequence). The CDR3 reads CTSWGGPTNNEQFF. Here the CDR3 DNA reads TGCACCTCCTGGGGGGGGCCAACGAACAATGAGCAGTTCTTC.

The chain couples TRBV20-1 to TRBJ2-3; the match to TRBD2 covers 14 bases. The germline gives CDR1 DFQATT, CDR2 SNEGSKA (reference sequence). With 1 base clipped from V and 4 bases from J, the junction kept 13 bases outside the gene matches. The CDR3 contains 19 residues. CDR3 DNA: TGCAGTGCTAGAGGACAGGGACAGGGACTAGCGGGGGACGCAGATACGCAGTATTTT. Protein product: CSARGQGQGLAGDADTQYF.

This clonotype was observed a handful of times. Here the CDR3 reads CASSQERTGAYFEQFF. The CDR3 DNA reads as TGCGCCAGCAGCCAAGAGAGGACAGGGGCGTACTTTGAGCAGTTCTTC. The rearrangement uses TRBV4-1 and TRBJ2-1; 9 nucleotides agree with TRBD1. Germline V gene data show CDR1 as MGHRA and CDR2 as YSYEKL. Trimming at V came to 0 bases and at J to 9 bases, leaving 9 bases not matched to a gene. The CDR3 loop spans 16 amino acids.

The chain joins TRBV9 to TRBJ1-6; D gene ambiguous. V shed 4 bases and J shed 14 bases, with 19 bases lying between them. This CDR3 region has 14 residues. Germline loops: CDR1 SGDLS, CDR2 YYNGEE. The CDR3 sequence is CASSTDVVGIALHF. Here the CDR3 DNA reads TGTGCCAGCAGCACCGACGTGGTAGGGATAGCCCTCCACTTT. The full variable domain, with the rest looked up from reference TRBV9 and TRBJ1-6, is DSGVTQTPKHLITATGQRVTLRCSPRSGDLSVYWYQQSLDQGLQFLIQYYNGEERAKGNILERFSAQQFPDLHSELNLSSLELGDSALYFCASSTDVVGIALHFGNGTRLTVT.

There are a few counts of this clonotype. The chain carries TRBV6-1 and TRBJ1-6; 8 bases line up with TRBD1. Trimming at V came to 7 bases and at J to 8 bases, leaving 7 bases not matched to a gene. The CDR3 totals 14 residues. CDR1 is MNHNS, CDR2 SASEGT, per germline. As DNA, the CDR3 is TGTGCCAGCAAGGGGGACAGGAAGGATTCACCCCTCCACTTT. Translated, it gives CASKGDRKDSPLHF.

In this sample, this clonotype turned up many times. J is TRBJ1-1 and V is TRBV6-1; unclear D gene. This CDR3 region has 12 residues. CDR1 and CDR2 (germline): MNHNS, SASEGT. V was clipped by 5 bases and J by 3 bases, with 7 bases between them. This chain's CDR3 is CASSYGYTEAFF. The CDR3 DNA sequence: TGTGCCAGCAGTTATGGTTACACTGAAGCTTTCTTT.

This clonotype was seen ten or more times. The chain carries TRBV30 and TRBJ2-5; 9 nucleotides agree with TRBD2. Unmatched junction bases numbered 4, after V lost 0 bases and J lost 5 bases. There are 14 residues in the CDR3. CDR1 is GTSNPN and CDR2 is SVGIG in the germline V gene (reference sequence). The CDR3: CAWSVRGGLETQYF. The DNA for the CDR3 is TGTGCCTGGAGTGTGCGGGGGGGCTTGGAGACCCAGTACTTC.

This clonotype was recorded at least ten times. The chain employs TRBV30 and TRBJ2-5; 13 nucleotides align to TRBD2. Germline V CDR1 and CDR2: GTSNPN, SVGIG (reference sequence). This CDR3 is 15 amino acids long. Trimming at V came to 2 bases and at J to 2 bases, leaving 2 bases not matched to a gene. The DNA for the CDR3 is TGTGCCTGGAGTCCGGGACTAGCGGGGCAAGAGACCCAGTACTTC. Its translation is CAWSPGLAGQETQYF. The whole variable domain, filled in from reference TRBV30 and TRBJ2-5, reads SQTIHQWPATLVQPVGSPLSLECTVEGTSNPNLYWYRQAAGRGLQLLFYSVGIGQISSEVPQNLSASRPQDRQFILSSKKLLLSDSGFYLCAWSPGLAGQETQYFGPGTRLLVL.

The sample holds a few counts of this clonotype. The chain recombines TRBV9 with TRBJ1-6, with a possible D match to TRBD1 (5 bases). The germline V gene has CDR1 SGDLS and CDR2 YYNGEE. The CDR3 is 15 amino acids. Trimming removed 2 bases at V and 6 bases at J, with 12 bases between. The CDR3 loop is CASSVTQVSNSPLHF. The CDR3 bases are TGTGCCAGCAGCGTTACACAGGTTTCTAATTCACCCCTCCACTTT.

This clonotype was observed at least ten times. The CDR3 nucleotides are TGTGCCTGGAGTGGAGTGAACACTGAAGCTTTCTTT. Its protein product is CAWSGVNTEAFF. The chain couples TRBV30 to TRBJ1-1, with no clear D. The V end lost 1 base, the J end lost 0 bases, and 3 bases lay between the germline ends. Germline lookup yields CDR1 GTSNPN and CDR2 SVGIG (reference sequence). CDR3 length equals 12 residues.

The DNA of the CDR3 is TGTGCCAGCAGTTTCGACGGGGGGGCCCATAACAATGAGCAGTTCTTC. Its translation is CASSFDGGAHNNEQFF. This chain uses TRBV12-3 or TRBV12-4 with TRBJ2-1, with 8 nucleotides matching TRBD2. This CDR3 comprises 16 residues. The ends lost 3 bases at V and 5 bases at J; junction bases unmatched: 9.

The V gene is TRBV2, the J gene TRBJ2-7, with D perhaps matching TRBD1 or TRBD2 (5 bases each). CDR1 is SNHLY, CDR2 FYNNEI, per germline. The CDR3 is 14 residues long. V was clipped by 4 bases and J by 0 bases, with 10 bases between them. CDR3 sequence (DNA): TGTGCCAGCAGTGGGGACGTTAGCTCCTACGAGCAGTACTTC. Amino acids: CASSGDVSSYEQYF.

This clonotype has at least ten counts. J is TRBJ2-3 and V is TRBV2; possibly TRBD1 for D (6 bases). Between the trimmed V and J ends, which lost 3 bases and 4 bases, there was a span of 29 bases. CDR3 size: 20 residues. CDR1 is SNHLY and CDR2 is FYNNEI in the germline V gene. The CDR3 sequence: CASSDLSGPGAPGGPDTQYF. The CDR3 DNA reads TGTGCCAGCAGTGACCTTTCAGGCCCCGGGGCGCCTGGGGGCCCAGATACGCAGTATTTT.

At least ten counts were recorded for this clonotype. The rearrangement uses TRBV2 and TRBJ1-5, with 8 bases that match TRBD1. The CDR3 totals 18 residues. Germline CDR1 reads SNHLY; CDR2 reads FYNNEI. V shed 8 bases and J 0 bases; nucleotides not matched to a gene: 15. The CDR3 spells CASSSGTGFRFSNQPQHF. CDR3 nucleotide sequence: TGTGCCAGCTCCTCCGGGACAGGTTTCCGATTTAGCAATCAGCCCCAGCATTTT.

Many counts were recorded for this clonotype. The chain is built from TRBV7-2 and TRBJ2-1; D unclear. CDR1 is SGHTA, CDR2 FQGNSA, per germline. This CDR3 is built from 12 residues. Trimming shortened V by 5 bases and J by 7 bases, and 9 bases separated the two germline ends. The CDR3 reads CASSPTRNEQFF. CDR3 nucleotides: TGTGCCAGCAGCCCTACACGTAATGAGCAGTTCTTC.

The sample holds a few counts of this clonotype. This CDR3 is CASSQYGTKETQYF. In nucleotides, the CDR3 is TGTGCCAGCAGCCAGTACGGGACTAAAGAGACCCAGTACTTC. V gene TRBV3-1 combines with J gene TRBJ2-5; 7 bases match TRBD2. In germline, CDR1 is LGHDT, CDR2 YNNKEL (reference sequence). Losses at the gene ends were 3 bases for V and 3 bases for J; bases not matched to a gene: 4. This CDR3 region has 14 residues.

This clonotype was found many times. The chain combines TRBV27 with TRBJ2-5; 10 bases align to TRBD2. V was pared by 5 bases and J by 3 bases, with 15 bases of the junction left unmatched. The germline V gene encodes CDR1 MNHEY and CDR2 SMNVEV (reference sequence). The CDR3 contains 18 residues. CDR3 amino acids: CASSPTSGAIEFKETQYF. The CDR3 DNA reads TGTGCCAGCAGTCCTACTAGCGGGGCGATTGAATTTAAAGAGACCCAGTACTTC.

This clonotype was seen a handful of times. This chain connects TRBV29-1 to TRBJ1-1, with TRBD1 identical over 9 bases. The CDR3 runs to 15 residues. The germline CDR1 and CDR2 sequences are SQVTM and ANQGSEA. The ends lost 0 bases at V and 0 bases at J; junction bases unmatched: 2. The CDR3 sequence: CSVEEGQGMNTEAFF. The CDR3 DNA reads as TGCAGCGTTGAAGAGGGACAGGGCATGAACACTGAAGCTTTCTTT.

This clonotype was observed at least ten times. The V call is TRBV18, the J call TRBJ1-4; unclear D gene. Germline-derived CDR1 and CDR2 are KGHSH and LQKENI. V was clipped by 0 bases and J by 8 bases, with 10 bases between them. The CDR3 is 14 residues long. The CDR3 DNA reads TGTGCCAGCTCACCACCAGGGATTCAAGAAAAACTGTTTTTT. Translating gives CASSPPGIQEKLFF.

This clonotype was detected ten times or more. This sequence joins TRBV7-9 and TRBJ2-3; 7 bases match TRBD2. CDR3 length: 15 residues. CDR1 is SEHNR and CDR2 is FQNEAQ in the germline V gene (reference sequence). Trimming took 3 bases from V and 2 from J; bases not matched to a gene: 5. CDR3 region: CASSFDGTNTDTQYF. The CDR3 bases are TGTGCCAGCAGCTTCGATGGGACTAACACAGATACGCAGTATTTT.

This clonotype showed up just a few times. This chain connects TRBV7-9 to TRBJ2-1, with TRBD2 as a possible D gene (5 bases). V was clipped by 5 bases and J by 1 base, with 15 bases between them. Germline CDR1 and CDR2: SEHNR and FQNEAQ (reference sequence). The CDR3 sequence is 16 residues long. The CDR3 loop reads CASSTVGIASYNEQFF. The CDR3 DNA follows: TGTGCCAGCAGCACTGTGGGGATAGCGTCCTACAATGAGCAGTTCTTC.

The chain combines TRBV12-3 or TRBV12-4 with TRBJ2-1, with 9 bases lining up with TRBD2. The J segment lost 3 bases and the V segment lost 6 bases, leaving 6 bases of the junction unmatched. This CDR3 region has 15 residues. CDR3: CASREPAGGYNEQFF. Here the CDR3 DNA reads TGTGCCAGCAGGGAGCCAGCGGGGGGCTACAATGAGCAGTTCTTC.